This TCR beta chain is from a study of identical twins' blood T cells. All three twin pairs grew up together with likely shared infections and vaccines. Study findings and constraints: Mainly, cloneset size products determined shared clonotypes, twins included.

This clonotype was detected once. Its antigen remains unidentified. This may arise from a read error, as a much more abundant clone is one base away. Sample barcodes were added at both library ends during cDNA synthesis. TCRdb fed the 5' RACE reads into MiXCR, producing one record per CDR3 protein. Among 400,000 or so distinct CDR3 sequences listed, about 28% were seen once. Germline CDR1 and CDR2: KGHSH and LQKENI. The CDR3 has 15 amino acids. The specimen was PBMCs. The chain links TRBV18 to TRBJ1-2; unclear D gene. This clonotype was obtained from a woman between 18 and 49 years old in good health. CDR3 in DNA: TGTGCCAGCTCACCAATCTCAGATGCTAACTATGGCCACACCTTC. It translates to CASSPISDANYGHTF. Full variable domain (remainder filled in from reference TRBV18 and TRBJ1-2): NAGVMQNPRHLVRRRGQEARLRCSPMKGHSHVYWYRQLPEEGLKFMVYLQKENIIDESGMPKERFSAEFPKEGPSILRIQQVVRGDSAAYFCASSPISDANYGHTFGSGTRLTVV.